This TCR beta chain was sequenced for a study of blood T cell repertoires in COVID-19. In the study overall: PBMCs, B-cell-depleted T cells, or T cells were the source of the cDNA or gDNA that made up the material.

Per the germline V gene, CDR1 is LNHDA and CDR2 is SQIVND (reference sequence). Between the trimmed V and J ends, which lost 7 bases and 3 bases, there was a span of 15 bases. The CDR3 loop spans 14 amino acids. Assay used: immunoSEQ multiplex PCR; TCRdb lists only in-frame clones, some missing. The sample has a few hundred thousand clones; approximately 86% are singletons. Sequenced: PBMCs or T cells enriched from blood (not recorded which). The rearrangement links TRBV19 to TRBJ1-2; D may be TRBD1 (6 bases). The source of this sequence is a man between 18 and 29 years old with acute COVID-19. The CDR3 nucleotides read TGTGCCAGTATGACCCCCCACAGGGACTATGGCTACACCTTC. It encodes CASMTPHRDYGYTF. Drawing the rest from reference TRBV19 and TRBJ1-2, the complete variable domain is DGGITQSPKYLFRKEGQNVTLSCEQNLNHDAMYWYRQDPGQGLRLIYYSQIVNDFQKGDIAEGYSVSREKKESFPLTVTSAQKNPTAFYLCASMTPHRDYGYTFGSGTRLTVV.